This TCR beta chain was found in a study of cytomegalovirus exposure and HLA in healthy donors. With V trimmed by 5 bases and J by 2 bases, 6 bases remained unmatched. The CDR3 spans 15 residues. The V gene's germline CDR1 is SGHVS and CDR2 FQNEAQ. Sequencing was performed with immunoSEQ multiplex PCR; in TCRdb, only in-frame clones are kept and a portion is missing. The table shows a few hundred thousand clones, with roughly 85% occurring only once. The sequenced sample consisted of PBMCs. The V gene is TRBV7-8, the J gene TRBJ2-3; 8 bases line up with TRBD1. This receptor was identified in a woman aged 18-29 years in good health and CMV-seronegative. DNA for the CDR3: TGTGCCAGCAGCATGGACAGGGAGGTCACAGATACGCAGTATTTT. It is translated as CASSMDREVTDTQYF.